This TCR beta chain was identified during a study of blood T cell repertoires in COVID-19. Background on the study: Sites across the United States, Italy and Spain contributed samples from acute and convalescent COVID-19. PBMCs, B-cell-depleted T cells, or T cells provided the cDNA or gDNA that made up the material.

The authors' processing: It was from reference gene primer amplification that nucleated cell counts were estimated. Profiled with immunoSEQ multiplex PCR; TCRdb holds only in-frame clones, not every one. The V and J calls and clone size come from that table; D and trimming were worked out from the DNA. The data contain about 250,000 clones, approximately 83% of them singletons. Symptom resolution, clearance, or two negative PCRs marked the recovered donors of Cohort 3. Germline V lookup: CDR1 SGHRS, CDR2 YFSETQ. V lost 3 bases and J lost 0, with 10 bases in between. This CDR3 contains 14 residues. This TCR was sampled from a woman under 40 who had recovered from COVID-19. The V and J genes are TRBV5-1 and TRBJ2-7; tentative D call: TRBD2 (5 bases). The sample was PBMCs or T cells enriched from blood (not recorded which). CDR3 in amino acids: CASSSGSSSYEQYF. CDR3 coding DNA: TGCGCCAGCAGCTCGGGGTCGAGCTCCTACGAGCAGTACTTC.